Below are 29 T cell receptor beta chains sequenced from a single sample in a study of blood T cell repertoires in COVID-19. Data came from immunoSEQ multiplex PCR; TCRdb stores just in-frame clones and leaves some out. This table holds a few hundred thousand clones, 84% found once. Input material: peripheral blood. These receptors all stem from a woman of 80 years or more with COVID-19, enrolled during active disease.

The chain links TRBV6-2 or TRBV6-3 to TRBJ2-7; D not resolved. Trimming shortened V by 0 bases and J by 0 bases, and 21 bases separated the two germline ends. Looked up from germline, CDR1 is MNHEY and CDR2 is SVGEGT. CDR3 length: 19 residues. The CDR3 protein is CASSYSSLGDRQFSYEQYF. The DNA of the CDR3 is TGTGCCAGCAGTTACTCGAGCTTAGGAGACCGGCAGTTCTCCTACGAGCAGTACTTC.

CDR3 amino acids: CASSPYRGTGTHEQFF. The CDR3 nucleotides are TGTGCCAGCAGCCCCTACCGCGGGACAGGGACCCATGAGCAGTTCTTC. This chain joins TRBV14 and TRBJ2-1; 9 bases match TRBD1. This CDR3 has 16 residues. The V and J ends lost 4 bases and 8 bases, in that order; junction bases with no gene match: 12. The germline V gene encodes CDR1 SGHDN and CDR2 FVKESK.

In nucleotides, the CDR3 is TGTGCCAGCTCACCCGCCGGGACAGGAAAGGAAGCTTTCTTT. It codes for CASSPAGTGKEAFF. The rearrangement uses TRBV18 and TRBJ1-1, with 8 bases that match TRBD1. CDR3 length: 14 amino acids. The V and J ends lost 3 bases and 8 bases, in that order; junction bases with no gene match: 8. Germline CDR1 reads KGHSH; CDR2 reads LQKENI.

The V and J genes are TRBV7-2 and TRBJ2-1, with 7 bases identical to TRBD1. The CDR3 is 15 amino acids. Germline CDR1 and CDR2: SGHTA and FQGNSA. Trimming took 7 bases from V and 4 from J; bases not matched to a gene: 10. The DNA for the CDR3 is TGTGCCAGCAACATGTATTTACAGGGGTACAATGAGCAGTTCTTC. It specifies CASNMYLQGYNEQFF.

This sequence joins TRBV19 and TRBJ1-2, with TRBD1 identical over 7 bases. The CDR3 is 17 amino acids. Germline CDR1 and CDR2: LNHDA and SQIVND (reference sequence). The V and J ends lost 3 bases and 1 base, in that order; junction bases with no gene match: 11. For the CDR3, the DNA is TGTGCCAGTAGTATGACCGGGACAGCTCTATTTAACTATGGCTACACCTTC. Translated: CASSMTGTALFNYGYTF.

This chain links TRBV2 with TRBJ1-5; D perhaps matches TRBD1 (6 bases). V lost 7 bases and J lost 4, with 8 bases in between. This CDR3 has 12 amino acids. Per the germline V gene, CDR1 is SNHLY and CDR2 is FYNNEI. This chain's CDR3 is CASKQGNQPQHF. CDR3 DNA: TGTGCCAGCAAACAGGGAAATCAGCCCCAGCATTTT.

CDR3 DNA: TGCGCCAGCAGCTTGGGACAGGGTGGCAATGAGCAGTTCTTC. Its translation: CASSLGQGGNEQFF. V gene TRBV5-1 combines with J gene TRBJ2-1; 7 bases are a match to TRBD1. Germline CDR1 and CDR2: SGHRS and YFSETQ. V trimming: 0 bases; J trimming: 6 bases; junction bases outside the gene matches: 3. This CDR3 has 14 residues.

The chain is built from TRBV6-5 and TRBJ2-7; D not certain. The CDR3 runs to 13 residues. Trimming removed 7 bases at V and 10 bases at J, with 20 bases between. In germline, CDR1 is MNHEY, CDR2 SVGAGI. The CDR3 coding sequence is TGTGCCAGCACTAAAAATGGCGGCCGCGAACAGTACTTC. The encoded protein is CASTKNGGREQYF.

This clone was recorded once. The V gene is TRBV7-2, the J gene TRBJ2-1; TRBD2 aligns across 8 bases. Germline loops: CDR1 SGHTA, CDR2 FQGNSA. CDR3 length equals 15 residues. J lost 6 bases, V lost 0 bases, and 4 bases had no gene match. CDR3 protein: CASSLAAGAFNEQFF. CDR3 sequence (DNA): TGTGCCAGCAGCTTAGCAGCGGGGGCCTTCAATGAGCAGTTCTTC.

The gene calls are TRBV12-1 and TRBJ2-5; the table gives TRBD2 as D, unverified against the DNA. TRBV12-1 is a recognized pseudogene. The CDR3 is 17 amino acids. CDR3 nucleotides: TGTGCCAGCAGCTCGACCCGACTAGCGGGGGGGGGCGAGACCCAGTACTTC. Its protein is CASSSTRLAGGGETQYF.

The rearrangement joins TRBV6-6 to TRBJ2-1; TRBD1 matches at 10 bases. The CDR3 has 15 residues. The V segment lost 4 bases and the J segment 9 bases; nucleotides outside the gene matches: 9. The V gene's germline CDR1 is MNHNY and CDR2 SVGAGI (reference sequence). CDR3 loop: CASSLVTGGKSEQFF. In nucleotides, the CDR3 is TGTGCCAGCAGTTTAGTGACAGGGGGCAAGAGTGAGCAGTTCTTC.

The V call is TRBV6-4, the J call TRBJ2-2, with 8 bases identical to TRBD1. Trimming at V came to 6 bases and at J to 5 bases, leaving 5 bases not matched to a gene. This CDR3 region has 14 residues. Per the germline V gene, CDR1 is MRHNA and CDR2 is SNTAGT. CDR3 sequence (DNA): TGTGCCAGCAGCGGACAGGGTGAAACCGGGGAGCTGTTTTTT. This sequence encodes CASSGQGETGELFF.

The CDR3 coding sequence is TGTGCCAGCAGCAGGGGGGGACTAGCTCTTCTCATTCAGTACTTC. Residues: CASSRGGLALLIQYF. This chain links TRBV6-5 with TRBJ2-4; 9 bases are a match to TRBD2. The CDR3 totals 15 residues. Germline V CDR1 and CDR2: MNHEY, SVGAGI. The V segment lost 6 bases and the J segment 9 bases; nucleotides outside the gene matches: 12.

This clone has more than one count but fewer than ten. The chain couples TRBV3-1 (or the pseudogene TRBV3-2) to TRBJ1-2; D perhaps matches TRBD1 (5 bases). The CDR3 is 14 amino acids. CDR1 and CDR2 from the germline V gene are LGHDT and YNNKEL (reference sequence). Trimming removed 4 bases from V and 4 bases from J, with 13 bases in between. CDR3 loop: CASSPPQGTYGYTF. The CDR3 DNA reads as TGTGCCAGCAGCCCCCCTCAGGGAACCTATGGCTACACCTTC.

CDR3 sequence: CSTGFYTEAFF. For the CDR3, the DNA is TGCAGTACAGGGTTTTACACTGAAGCTTTCTTT. The chain has TRBV20-1 and TRBJ1-1, with a possible D match to TRBD1 (6 bases). Trimming took 8 bases from V and 3 from J, leaving 10 bases between them. The CDR3 has 11 amino acids. Germline V gene lookup returns CDR1 DFQATT and CDR2 SNEGSKA (reference sequence).

The V and J genes are TRBV5-6 and TRBJ2-2; D perhaps matches TRBD1 (6 bases). V lost 2 bases to trimming and J lost 4 bases, with 15 bases between them. The CDR3 is 16 amino acids. CDR1 is SGHDT and CDR2 is YYEEEE in the germline V gene. This chain's CDR3 is CASSLFPGVSTGELFF. DNA of the CDR3: TGTGCCAGCAGCTTATTTCCAGGGGTTAGCACCGGGGAGCTGTTTTTT.

The chain is built from TRBV15 and TRBJ1-5; tentatively, D is TRBD1 (5 bases). Germline CDR1 and CDR2: LNHNV and YYDKDF (reference sequence). Trimming removed 8 bases at V and 1 base at J, with 9 bases between. The CDR3 spans 13 residues. In DNA form, the CDR3 reads TGTGCCACCGGGACTCGAAGCAATCAGCCCCAGCATTTT. Its translation: CATGTRSNQPQHF.

The chain joins TRBV5-6 to TRBJ2-5; 14 bases match TRBD2. V lost 0 bases to trimming and J lost 4 bases; unmatched junction nucleotides: 5. This CDR3 has 17 amino acids. The germline gives CDR1 SGHDT, CDR2 YYEEEE. This CDR3 reads CASSLGLAGGLGETQYF. In nucleotides, the CDR3 is TGTGCCAGCAGCTTGGGACTAGCGGGGGGGCTAGGAGAGACCCAGTACTTC.

J is TRBJ1-1 and V is TRBV10-3; D is uncertain. The CDR3 is 14 residues long. Trimming took off 3 bases at V and 5 bases at J, with 13 bases between the two ends. In germline, CDR1 is ENHRY, CDR2 SYGVKD. CDR3 sequence (DNA): TGTGCCATCAGTGACGGGCCGGGGAGTACTGAAGCTTTCTTT. Amino acids: CAISDGPGSTEAFF.

The chain combines TRBV14 with TRBJ1-1; D uncertain. The CDR3 sequence is 15 residues long. Germline V gene lookup returns CDR1 SGHDN and CDR2 FVKESK. The V end lost 1 base, the J end lost 0 bases, and 9 bases lay between the germline ends. This CDR3 is CASSQVRTVNTEAFF. The CDR3 coding sequence is TGTGCCAGCAGCCAAGTCCGAACAGTGAACACTGAAGCTTTCTTT.

This chain uses TRBV28 with TRBJ2-6; TRBD1 agrees at 8 bases. The J segment lost 2 bases and the V segment lost 6 bases, leaving 6 bases of the junction unmatched. CDR3 length: 16 residues. The germline V gene has CDR1 MDHEN and CDR2 SYDVKM. The CDR3 protein is CASRRMTGAGANVLTF. The DNA for the CDR3 is TGTGCCAGCAGACGTATGACAGGGGCTGGGGCCAACGTCCTGACTTTC.

The chain uses TRBV19 and TRBJ1-5; D gene ambiguous. Per germline, CDR1 LNHDA and CDR2 SQIVND (reference sequence). The V and J ends lost 4 bases and 2 bases respectively, with 15 bases between them. The CDR3 spans 16 residues. The DNA for the CDR3 is TGTGCCAGTAGTACCTCCTTCCTACGGGGCAATCAGCCCCAGCATTTT. It yields the protein CASSTSFLRGNQPQHF.

The chain combines TRBV5-1 with TRBJ2-5; 8 bases are shared with TRBD1. The V gene's germline CDR1 is SGHRS and CDR2 YFSETQ. The CDR3 sequence is 15 residues long. The V gene end was trimmed by 4 bases and the J gene end by 1 base; junction bases not matched to a gene: 6. The CDR3 spells CASSTGQGGQETQYF. CDR3 bases: TGCGCCAGCAGCACTGGACAGGGAGGCCAAGAGACCCAGTACTTC.

This rearrangement joins TRBV19 to TRBJ2-3, with 7 positions matching TRBD1. CDR3 length: 15 residues. V trimming: 4 bases; J trimming: 4 bases; junction bases outside the gene matches: 8. Per germline, CDR1 LNHDA and CDR2 SQIVND (reference sequence). CDR3 coding DNA: TGTGCCAGTAGTAGAGGTACAGGGGCGTCAGATACGCAGTATTTT. Its translation is CASSRGTGASDTQYF. Combining the CDR3 with reference TRBV19 and TRBJ2-3 gives the whole variable domain DGGITQSPKYLFRKEGQNVTLSCEQNLNHDAMYWYRQDPGQGLRLIYYSQIVNDFQKGDIAEGYSVSREKKESFPLTVTSAQKNPTAFYLCASSRGTGASDTQYFGPGTRLTVL.

The rearrangement links TRBV6-5 to TRBJ1-3; 12 bases match TRBD1. Germline V CDR1 and CDR2: MNHEY, SVGAGI. CDR3 size: 15 residues. V lost 3 bases to trimming and J lost 9 bases; unmatched junction nucleotides: 6. This chain's CDR3 is CASSYRGQGAFTIYF. Here the CDR3 DNA reads TGTGCCAGCAGTTATAGGGGACAGGGGGCTTTCACCATATATTTT.

The table lists this clone with a count of one. The rearrangement links TRBV6-5 to TRBJ2-7; maybe TRBD2 (6 bases). Deletions cut 5 bases from V and 1 base from J, with 9 bases between. Germline CDR1 is MNHEY and CDR2 is SVGAGI. This CDR3 comprises 13 residues. The DNA for the CDR3 is TGTGCCAGCAGTCGGGAGCAGTCCTACGAGCAGTACGTC. Protein: CASSREQSYEQYV.

The CDR3 region is CASGDSQPSPLHF. Written as DNA, the CDR3 is TGTGCCAGTGGGGACTCCCAACCTTCACCCCTCCACTTT. V gene TRBV19 combines with J gene TRBJ1-6; a weak D match, TRBD1 (5 bases). The CDR3 consists of 13 residues. The V gene lost 8 bases and the J gene lost 9 bases, with 14 bases spanning the gap. The germline V gene has CDR1 LNHDA and CDR2 SQIVND (reference sequence).

This clone was found once. The V gene is TRBV7-8, the J gene TRBJ1-2; D not resolved. Germline assignment: CDR1 SGHVS and CDR2 FQNEAQ. This CDR3 is built from 11 residues. Trimming removed 5 bases from V and 8 bases from J, with 9 bases in between. The CDR3 sequence: CASSPIPGYTF. CDR3 DNA: TGTGCCAGCAGCCCAATCCCAGGCTACACCTTC.

The chain joins TRBV20-1 to TRBJ2-3; no definite D call. The CDR3 extends over 14 amino acids. The germline V and J ends were trimmed by 3 bases and 2 bases, with 12 bases remaining between them. From germline, CDR1 is DFQATT and CDR2 SNEGSKA (reference sequence). CDR3 in amino acids: CSASPHFLTDTQYF. The CDR3 DNA is TGCAGTGCTAGTCCCCACTTCCTCACAGATACGCAGTATTTT.